A single sample is the source of the 4 T cell receptor beta chains below, sequenced in a study of cytomegalovirus exposure and HLA in healthy donors. The PCR ran on 60 Vbeta and 13 Jbeta primers. Profiled with immunoSEQ multiplex PCR; TCRdb holds only in-frame clones, not every one. The data show about 120,000 clones, with 74% seen just once and approximately 10% held by the top ten. The sequenced material came from PBMCs. Receptors were obtained from a woman aged 45-60 years in good health and CMV-seropositive.

V is TRBV2 and J is TRBJ1-1; 7 bases align to TRBD1. The germline V gene encodes CDR1 SNHLY and CDR2 FYNNEI. J was trimmed by 1 base and V by 4 bases; bases with no gene match: 9. The CDR3 loop spans 16 amino acids. CDR3 amino acids: CASSATGVRQNTEAFF. The DNA for the CDR3 is TGTGCCAGCAGTGCCACAGGGGTTCGGCAGAACACTGAAGCTTTCTTT.

CDR3 in amino acids: CASSERYTTDTQYF. The CDR3 nucleotides read TGTGCCAGCAGTGAAAGATACACCACAGATACGCAGTATTTT. The genes are TRBV6-1 and TRBJ2-3, with D uncertain. The CDR3 length is 14 residues. Looked up from germline, CDR1 is MNHNS and CDR2 is SASEGT. The V end lost 2 bases, the J end lost 2 bases, and 8 bases lay between the germline ends.

This rearrangement joins TRBV9 to TRBJ2-7, with TRBD1 matching over 7 bases. Losses at the gene ends were 0 bases for V and 2 bases for J; bases not matched to a gene: 2. The CDR3 runs to 14 residues. CDR1 is SGDLS, CDR2 YYNGEE, per germline. The CDR3 spells CASSVGGGTYEQYF. Here the CDR3 DNA reads TGTGCCAGCAGCGTAGGAGGGGGCACCTACGAGCAGTACTTC.

The chain has TRBV18 and TRBJ1-1, with a weak D call TRBD1 (5 bases). The CDR3 length is 14 residues. Trimming took off 5 bases at V and 3 bases at J, with 13 bases between the two ends. In germline, CDR1 is KGHSH, CDR2 LQKENI. Here the CDR3 DNA reads TGTGCCAGCTCAGTCTCCCAGGGTGACACTGAAGCTTTCTTT. This encodes CASSVSQGDTEAFF.